Listed below are T cell receptor beta chains from one sample, sequenced in a study of blood T cells in healthy people across ages. TCRdb analysed the 5' RACE reads with MiXCR anew, one entry per CDR3 protein. This sample yields roughly 1,300,000 distinct CDR3 sequences, of which approximately 60% are seen a single time; 6.5% to 8.5% belongs to the top ten. The sequenced sample consisted of blood. These receptors were collected from a man aged 18 to 30 in good health. CDR3s include the opening cysteine and the closing phenylalanine or tryptophan. A D gene is named only where the DNA matches it firmly. Clone size is stated in some rows and not others, as once, few, many or a class when expanded.

d_call	v_call	j_call	clone_size	cdr3_aa	cdr3_nt
.	TRBV7-4	TRBJ1-2	.	CASSRSLWVRGGLKPFYGYTF	TGTGCCAGCAGCCGGAGCTTATGGGTTCGCGGGGGACTTAAGCCCTTCTATGGCTACACCTTC
TRBD1	TRBV27	TRBJ1-5	.	CASSPWTGRRDQPQHF	TGTGCCAGCAGTCCCTGGACAGGGCGTAGGGATCAGCCCCAGCATTTT
.	TRBV12-3/TRBV12-4	TRBJ2-7	few	CASSGGAEYEQYF	TGTGCCAGCAGTGGGGGCGCTGAATACGAGCAGTACTTC
TRBD1	TRBV7-9	TRBJ2-7	once	CASRGTGPQEQYF	TGTGCCAGCAGAGGGACAGGGCCCCAAGAGCAGTACTTC
TRBD1	TRBV4-1	TRBJ2-7	.	CASSQARTGYERYF	TGCGCCAGCAGCCAAGCCCGGACAGGCTACGAGCGGTACTTC
.	TRBV7-2	TRBJ1-1	.	CASSYEQGVNTEAFF	TGTGCCAGCAGCTACGAACAGGGTGTGAACACTGAAGCTTTCTTT
.	TRBV5-1	TRBJ2-1	.	CASSEGKLYNEQFF	TGCGCCAGTAGCGAGGGCAAACTATACAATGAGCAGTTCTTC
.	TRBV3-1	TRBJ2-5	.	CASSLRVARWETQYF	TGTGCCAGCAGCCTAAGGGTGGCTAGATGGGAGACCCAGTACTTC
.	TRBV10-3	TRBJ2-3	.	CAISDRVGKDTQYF	TGTGCCATCAGTGACCGGGTGGGCAAAGATACGCAGTATTTT
TRBD1	TRBV28	TRBJ1-2	once	CASSSSGQGHYGYTF	TGTGCCAGCAGCTCCTCGGGACAGGGACATTATGGCTACACCTTC
TRBD2	TRBV29-1	TRBJ2-5	.	CSAEGLAENQETQYF	TGCAGCGCCGAGGGACTAGCGGAGAACCAAGAGACCCAGTACTTC
TRBD1	TRBV6-5	TRBJ1-2	once	CATVDREDYGYTF	TGTGCCACCGTGGACAGGGAGGACTATGGCTACACCTTC
TRBD2	TRBV3-1	TRBJ2-1	.	CASSPLSGGLYNEQFF	TGTGCCAGCAGCCCCCTTAGCGGGGGCCTTTACAATGAGCAGTTCTTC
.	TRBV27	TRBJ2-3	.	CASSLRQGPSRNTQYF	TGTGCCAGCAGTTTACGTCAGGGTCCCTCCCGAAATACGCAGTATTTT
.	TRBV5-1	TRBJ2-1	.	CASTLRGVNEQFF	TGCGCCAGCACCCTACGAGGGGTCAATGAGCAGTTCTTC
.	TRBV7-2	TRBJ2-1	.	CASSLNRRVGEQFF	TGTGCCAGCAGCTTAAATAGGAGGGTAGGCGAGCAGTTCTTC
.	TRBV12-3/TRBV12-4	TRBJ2-6	.	CASSLEAGANVLTF	TGTGCCAGCAGTTTAGAGGCTGGGGCCAACGTCCTGACTTTC
.	TRBV12-3/TRBV12-4	TRBJ1-6	.	CASREARQPYNSPLHF	TGTGCCAGCAGGGAAGCCCGCCAACCCTATAATTCACCCCTCCACTTT
.	TRBV5-1	TRBJ1-1	.	CASKRDMNTEAFF	TGCGCCAGCAAGAGGGACATGAACACTGAAGCTTTCTTT
.	TRBV4-1	TRBJ1-4	.	CASNRQGWGEKLFF	TGCGCCAGTAACCGCCAGGGGTGGGGTGAAAAACTGTTTTTT
TRBD1	TRBV10-3	TRBJ2-5	.	CAISDGQGEETQYF	TGTGCCATCAGTGATGGACAGGGTGAAGAGACCCAGTACTTC
TRBD1	TRBV25-1	TRBJ2-5	.	CASQSGQHQETQYF	TGTGCCAGCCAATCGGGACAGCACCAAGAGACCCAGTACTTC
.	TRBV29-1	TRBJ2-7	.	CSVEATGLGYEQYF	TGCAGCGTTGAGGCGACGGGCCTCGGGTACGAGCAGTACTTC
.	TRBV27	TRBJ2-7	few	CASSPNWGRDEQYF	TGTGCCAGCAGTCCGAACTGGGGGCGAGACGAGCAGTACTTC
.	TRBV29-1	TRBJ1-1	.	CSVADQNTEAFF	TGCAGCGTTGCGGATCAGAACACTGAAGCTTTCTTT
.	TRBV29-1	TRBJ2-5	few	CSARRLGLQETQYF	TGCAGCGCCCGCCGACTAGGGCTCCAAGAGACCCAGTACTTC
.	TRBV11-2	TRBJ2-3	.	CASSPHRLADTQYF	TGTGCCAGCAGCCCCCACCGGCTAGCGGATACGCAGTATTTT
.	TRBV28	TRBJ2-7	.	CASSALQGTYEQYF	TGTGCCAGCAGCGCGCTGCAGGGCACCTACGAGCAGTACTTC
.	TRBV10-3	TRBJ2-1	few	CAISGIANEQFF	TGTGCCATCAGCGGGATAGCGAATGAGCAGTTCTTC
TRBD1	TRBV20-1	TRBJ2-4	few	CSADRGTAKNIQYF	TGCAGTGCTGACAGGGGAACGGCCAAAAACATTCAGTACTTC
.	TRBV6-6	TRBJ1-2	.	CASRPRPQDGYTF	TGTGCCAGCAGACCCCGTCCTCAGGACGGCTACACCTTC
.	TRBV29-1	TRBJ2-5	.	CSAAGRDQETQYF	TGCAGCGCCGCCGGGAGAGATCAAGAGACCCAGTACTTC
TRBD2	TRBV27	TRBJ2-1	.	CAIGTTSYNEQFF	TGTGCCATTGGGACTACTTCCTACAATGAGCAGTTCTTC
TRBD1	TRBV2	TRBJ2-1	.	CASSIDRVPSNEQFF	TGTGCCAGCAGTATAGACAGGGTGCCCTCCAATGAGCAGTTCTTC
.	TRBV4-2	TRBJ2-1	.	CASSQLTYNEQFF	TGTGCCAGCAGCCAGCTCACCTACAATGAGCAGTTCTTC
.	TRBV14	TRBJ1-2	.	CASSQDVRWSTYGYTF	TGTGCCAGCAGCCAAGATGTTAGATGGAGTACCTATGGCTACACCTTC
.	TRBV5-1	TRBJ2-7	.	CASSFASSYRAIEQYF	TGCGCCAGCAGCTTTGCCTCCTCGTACAGGGCGATCGAGCAGTACTTC
.	TRBV20-1	TRBJ2-1	.	CSARGRLTPGFGEQFF	TGCAGTGCTAGAGGCCGGTTGACTCCCGGATTTGGTGAGCAGTTCTTC
.	TRBV6-2/TRBV6-3	TRBJ2-5	few	CASTGRGPRETQYF	TGTGCCAGCACCGGCAGGGGTCCGAGGGAGACCCAGTACTTC
.	TRBV5-1	TRBJ2-3	.	CASSPIARRTDTQYF	TGCGCCAGCAGCCCAATAGCTCGTCGCACAGATACGCAGTATTTT
TRBD1	TRBV20-1	TRBJ2-7	.	CSAVDRALYEQYF	TGCAGTGCTGTGGACAGGGCGCTCTACGAGCAGTACTTC
TRBD1	TRBV6-1	TRBJ1-6	.	CASSAGQGQGSPLHF	TGTGCCAGCAGCGCGGGACAGGGACAGGGTTCACCCCTCCACTTT
TRBD2	TRBV28	TRBJ2-3	.	CASSLSFMTSGGVYDTDTQYF	TGTGCCAGCAGTCTATCTTTTATGACTAGCGGGGGGGTTTATGACACAGATACGCAGTATTTT
TRBD1	TRBV27	TRBJ1-5	.	CASRPDRVKAQPQHF	TGTGCCAGCAGACCGGACAGGGTAAAGGCCCAGCCCCAGCATTTT
TRBD1	TRBV19	TRBJ1-2	.	CASSIRQGVDYGYTF	TGTGCCAGTAGTATCAGACAGGGGGTCGACTATGGCTACACCTTC
.	TRBV14	TRBJ2-3	.	CASSQEVGGVRDTQYF	TGTGCCAGCAGCCAAGAAGTTGGGGGCGTGAGGGATACGCAGTATTTT
.	TRBV5-6	TRBJ2-1	.	CASRRQEYNEQFF	TGTGCCAGCAGGCGCCAGGAATACAATGAGCAGTTCTTC
TRBD2	TRBV15	TRBJ2-5	.	CATSNSLGLAGSQETQYF	TGTGCCACCAGCAATTCCCTTGGACTAGCGGGGAGCCAAGAGACCCAGTACTTC